This T cell receptor (beta chain) is drawn from a study of shared clonotypes between healthy human individuals. Study-level results: Rarefaction demonstrated incomplete sorted-subset sequencing despite large depth.

Every donor, a Caucasian adult, lived in Nashville, Tennessee. Naive CD4+ cells were CD45RA-selected; the remaining cells were memory. This clone was counted many times. Its antigen is not identified. Germline V lookup: CDR1 LNHNV, CDR2 YYDKDF (reference sequence). The CDR3 length is 14 residues. V was trimmed by 5 bases and J by 4 bases, leaving 13 bases between them. TCRdb's table, derived via immunoSEQ multiplex PCR, lists solely in-frame clones and lacks some. The sample carries about 1.1 million clones, 70% to 80% recorded once. The chain uses TRBV15 and TRBJ2-3; D gene ambiguous. This TCR derives from a man younger than 35 in good health. Some clones in this sample may be carry-over from other donors' samples. Sequenced input: memory CD4+ T cells from PBMCs. Subset meaning: CD45RA-negative fraction. The CDR3 nucleotides read TGTGCCACCAGCCCCCGGAATCAGGCAGATACGCAGTATTTT. As protein: CATSPRNQADTQYF.